This is a list of T cell receptor beta chains from one sample in a study of regulatory T cells in long-lasting Graves disease. MiXCR was run by TCRdb on the multiplex PCR reads, yielding one entry per CDR3 protein. The data contain hundreds of thousands of distinct CDR3 sequences, under 25% of them singletons. The sequencing here drew on peripheral blood mononuclear cells (PBMCs), taken when the disease was refractory, from a patient treated with antithyroid drugs. These receptors were collected from a female donor with Graves disease. CDR3s include the opening cysteine and the closing phenylalanine or tryptophan. D genes are given only for firm matches. Size is stated for part of the rows, as once, few or many counts, or as a class when the clone is expanded.

j_call d_call clone_size v_call cdr3_aa cdr3_nt
TRBJ2-5 . . TRBV19 CASSMRGEETQYF TGTGCCAGTAGTATGAGAGGGGAAGAGACCCAGTACTTC
TRBJ1-2 . . TRBV20-1 CSADRLPNYGYTF TGCAGTGCAGACAGATTACCTAACTATGGCTACACCTTC
TRBJ1-4 . many TRBV12-3/TRBV12-4 CASSRDSNNEKLFF TGTGCCAGCAGCCGAGACAGCAACAATGAAAAACTGTTTTTT
TRBJ1-5 . . TRBV24-1 CATSDTGSDQPQHF TGTGCCACCAGTGATACAGGGTCGGATCAGCCCCAGCATTTT
TRBJ2-7 . many TRBV28 CASWGGSSYEQYF TGTGCCAGCTGGGGGGGCAGCTCCTACGAGCAGTACTTC
TRBJ1-3 . few TRBV9 CASSVNRDSGNTIYF TGTGCCAGCAGCGTTAACAGGGATTCTGGAAACACCATATATTTT
TRBJ2-5 . many TRBV12-3/TRBV12-4 CASSSTGSETQYF TGTGCCAGCAGCTCGACAGGTTCCGAGACCCAGTACTTC
TRBJ2-7 TRBD2 few TRBV4-1 CASSQDSTSGIREEQYF TGCGCCAGCAGCCAAGATAGCACTAGCGGGATTCGAGAGGAGCAGTACTTC
TRBJ1-2 . many TRBV30 CAWSVGVGYGYTF TGTGCCTGGAGTGTCGGGGTTGGGTATGGCTACACCTTC
TRBJ1-1 . few TRBV25-1 CATYSRGEEAFF TGTGCCACCTACTCCCGGGGGGAGGAAGCTTTCTTT
TRBJ2-5 TRBD1 . TRBV5-1 CASSALGRGRPETQYF TGCGCCAGCAGCGCCCTGGGCAGGGGGCGCCCAGAGACCCAGTACTTC
TRBJ2-5 TRBD1 . TRBV5-1 CASSLSKDRVLETQYF TGCGCCAGCAGCTTGTCAAAGGACAGGGTGTTGGAGACCCAGTACTTC
TRBJ1-1 TRBD1 few TRBV5-1 CASSLEGTVNTEAFF TGCGCCAGCAGCTTGGAGGGGACAGTGAACACTGAAGCTTTCTTT
TRBJ1-1 . . TRBV29-1 CSVMTGPNTEAFF TGCAGCGTGATGACAGGACCGAACACTGAAGCTTTCTTT
TRBJ1-2 TRBD1 many TRBV15 CATSRDEEGGFSYGYTF TGTGCCACCAGCAGAGATGAAGAAGGGGGCTTCAGCTATGGCTACACCTTC
TRBJ2-5 . few TRBV5-8 CASTWPGSRGETQYF TGTGCCAGCACCTGGCCCGGGTCTAGGGGGGAGACCCAGTACTTC
TRBJ1-3 . many TRBV20-1 CSARSPPGGNTIYF TGCAGTGCTAGATCCCCCCCTGGTGGAAACACCATATATTTT
TRBJ1-2 . . TRBV7-9 CASSLGGMGDNGYTF TGTGCCAGCAGCTTAGGAGGAATGGGGGATAATGGCTACACCTTC
TRBJ2-7 . . TRBV27 CASRSGAGLSSYEQYF TGTGCCAGCAGGTCCGGTGCCGGATTAAGCTCCTACGAGCAGTACTTC
TRBJ2-7 TRBD2 many TRBV11-2 CASSLAEAGGTYEQYF TGTGCCAGCAGCTTAGCTGAAGCGGGAGGAACCTACGAGCAGTACTTC
TRBJ2-5 . many TRBV2 CASSFVVGEETQYF TGTGCCAGCAGCTTCGTGGTAGGAGAAGAGACCCAGTACTTC
TRBJ2-1 . . TRBV18 CASSPGRPNDEQFF TGTGCCAGCTCACCGGGACGGCCCAACGATGAGCAGTTCTTC
TRBJ2-7 TRBD1 few TRBV19 CASRDHNRGRSEQYF TGTGCCAGTAGAGATCACAACAGGGGGCGCAGCGAGCAGTACTTC